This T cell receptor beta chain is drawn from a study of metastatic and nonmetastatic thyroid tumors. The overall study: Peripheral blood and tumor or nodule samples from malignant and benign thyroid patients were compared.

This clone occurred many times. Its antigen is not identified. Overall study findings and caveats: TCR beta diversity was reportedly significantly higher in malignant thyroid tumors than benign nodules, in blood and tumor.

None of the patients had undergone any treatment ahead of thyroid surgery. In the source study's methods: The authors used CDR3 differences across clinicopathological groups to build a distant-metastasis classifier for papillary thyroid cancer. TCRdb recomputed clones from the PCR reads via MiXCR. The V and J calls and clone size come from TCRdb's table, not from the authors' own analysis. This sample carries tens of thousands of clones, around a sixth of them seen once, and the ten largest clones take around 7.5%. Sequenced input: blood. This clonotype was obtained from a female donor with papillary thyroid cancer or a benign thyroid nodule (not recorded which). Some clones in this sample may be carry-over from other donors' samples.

The CDR3 DNA is TGTGCCAGCAGCCCTAAAGGTCCTAGCGATTCCTACGAGCAGTACTTC. Encoded protein: CASSPKGPSDSYEQYF. The rearrangement uses TRBV4-2 and TRBJ2-7, with D possibly TRBD2 on 6 matching bases. CDR1 LGHNA and CDR2 YNFKEQ come from the germline V gene. This CDR3 spans 16 amino acids. V was trimmed by 4 bases and J by 1 base, leaving 17 bases between them.